This T cell receptor beta chain comes out of a study of blood T cells in healthy people across ages (dated by TCRdb to about 2015). Regarding the research as a whole: In model experiments, template switching captured about one uniquely barcoded TCR beta cDNA molecule for every two T cells. To track age-related changes in TCR beta repertoire diversity, the study relied on deep sequencing normalized with unique cDNA molecular identifiers. Donors were grouped into four age groups: young (average 16 years), middle-aged (around 39), aged (around 60) and long-lived (approximately 81). To avoid experimental bias, donors of different ages were randomly spread across the sequencing lanes. The study analyzed two additional independent replicas of 1 million unique cDNA reads from the same blood draw for two donors, one aged 18 to 29 and one aged 80 or older. The paper as a whole reports these results and caveats: Since profiling was done on bulk unsorted PBMCs, naive and antigen-experienced compartments could not be conclusively compared. Observed TCR beta diversity correlated strongly with the percentage of naive T cells measured by flow cytometry. Observed TCR beta diversity per million T cells fell roughly linearly with age, and a significant reduction was already apparent by age approximately 41. Total diversity estimates from one million sequenced T cells were considered lower bounds and underestimates. Compared with the aged group, more naive CD4+ T cells, fewer expanded clones and increased TCR diversity were shown by the long-lived group, suggesting age selection. Donor CMV infection status was unknown, potentially confounding age-related changes in expanded clonotypes.

The protocol used for the library was 5' RACE. The sequencer listed for this sample is Illumina HiSeq 2500. A second about 7 to 12 cycle PCR used a sample-barcoded 5' primer and a J-beta primer mix. A template-switch 5' adaptor carrying 12 random nucleotides introduced a unique molecular identifier onto each TCR beta cDNA molecule. Each sample yielded at least 2.5 million CDR3-containing paired-end reads. The Mint cDNA synthesis kit, primed by a TRBC-specific oligonucleotide, was used to synthesize first-strand cDNA from all RNA. Following uracil-DNA glycosylase treatment, all cDNA underwent a first 18-cycle PCR with the universal primers M1SS and BC2_uni_R. Regarding the original processing steps: For normalization, 1 million high-quality reads, each with a distinct molecular identifier, were randomly selected from each sample. Instead of being binned into consensus sequences, reads with shared molecular identifiers were discarded. MiTCR, with a Q25 quality threshold and the strictest error-elimination algorithm, was used for CDR3 identification, clonotype clustering and error correction. Lower-bound total TCR beta diversity was estimated with a nonparametric unseen species model using Euler transformation. TCRdb redid the processing of the public reads, applying fastp at Q25 and MiXCR, and retained in-frame beta chains. Rows are combined by CDR3 protein, so each entry shows the most common genes and DNA. The V and J calls come from TCRdb's annotation, not from the publication. This sample has 780,000 or so distinct CDR3 sequences in its table, and 45% to 70% of those were observed once. Together, the top ten hold 20% to 30% of the sample.

The approximately 40 donors, aged roughly 6 to 95 years, were systemically healthy Caucasian individuals from Russia. About 9.8 milliliters of peripheral blood were drawn from each donor into EDTA-treated Vacutainer tubes. Ficoll-Paque density-gradient centrifugation was used to isolate PBMCs, with at least 7 million obtained per sample. Total RNA was extracted from PBMCs with Trizol reagent, with at least 5 micrograms obtained per sample. For every donor, an aliquot of PBMCs went through flow cytometry to measure the percentages of naive CD45RAhigh/CD27high T cells. Including the terminal cysteine and phenylalanine, the CDR3 comprises 15 residues. CDR3 DNA only is kept here, 45 bases in frame from base 1. The germline V gene (reference sequence) supplies CDR1 DFQATT and CDR2 SNEGSKA. V loses 0 bases at its end and J loses 5 bases; junction bases beyond the gene matches: 8. Comments on this clonotype: Its antigen is unknown. No base-level quality is on record; no much larger clone is a single base apart.

This TCR derives from a man aged 35 to 55 in good health. Input material: blood. The chain is made from TRBV20-1 and TRBJ2-3, and 7 bases in between align with TRBD2. The base sequence is TGCAGTGCTAGAGATCCTAGCGGACGGGGAGATACGCAGTATTTT. Its translation is CSARDPSGRGDTQYF.